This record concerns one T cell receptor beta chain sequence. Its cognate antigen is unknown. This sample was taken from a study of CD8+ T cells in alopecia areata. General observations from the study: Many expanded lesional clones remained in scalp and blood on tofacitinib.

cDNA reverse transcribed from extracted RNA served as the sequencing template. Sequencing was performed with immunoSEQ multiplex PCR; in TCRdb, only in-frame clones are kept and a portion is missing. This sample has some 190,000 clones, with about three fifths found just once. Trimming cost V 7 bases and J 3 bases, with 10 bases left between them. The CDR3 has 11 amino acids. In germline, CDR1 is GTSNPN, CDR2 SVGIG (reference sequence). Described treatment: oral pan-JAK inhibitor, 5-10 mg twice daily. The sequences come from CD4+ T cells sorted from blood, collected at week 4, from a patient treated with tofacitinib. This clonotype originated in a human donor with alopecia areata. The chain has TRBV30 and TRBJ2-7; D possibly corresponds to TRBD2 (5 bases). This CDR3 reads CASGWRYEQYF. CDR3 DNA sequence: TGTGCCTCGGGGTGGCGCTACGAGCAGTACTTC.